The 15 T cell receptor beta chains reported below all come from one sample, sequenced in a study of cytomegalovirus exposure and HLA in healthy donors. Data came from immunoSEQ multiplex PCR; TCRdb stores just in-frame clones and leaves some out. The data hold 98,000 or so clones, with 70% to 85% observed a single time. The sample was PBMCs. The receptors come from a young woman in good health and CMV-seronegative.

The CDR3 protein is CASSSTGWEEQYF. The CDR3 coding sequence is TGTGCCAGCTCATCTACAGGGTGGGAAGAGCAGTACTTC. The chain couples TRBV18 to TRBJ2-7; perhaps TRBD1 as D (6 bases). Trimming took off 5 bases at V and 7 bases at J, with 15 bases between the two ends. Germline-derived CDR1 and CDR2 are KGHSH and LQKENI. The CDR3 has 13 amino acids.

This sequence joins TRBV7-8 and TRBJ2-7, with a weak D call TRBD2 (6 bases). This CDR3 has 14 residues. CDR1 and CDR2 (germline): SGHVS, FQNEAQ. Trimming pared 0 bases from V and 0 bases from J, leaving 6 bases between. CDR3 coding DNA: TGTGCCAGCAGCTTAGCGGGGGGCTCCTACGAGCAGTACTTC. Amino acid sequence: CASSLAGGSYEQYF.

The rearrangement joins TRBV13 to TRBJ1-2; 7 nucleotides agree with TRBD1. With 4 bases clipped from V and 4 bases from J, the junction kept 9 bases outside the gene matches. The CDR3 covers 15 residues. CDR1 is PRHDT and CDR2 is FYEKMQ in the germline V gene (reference sequence). CDR3 in DNA: TGTGCCAGCAGCTCACAGACAGGGCGCGCCTATGGCTACACCTTC. Protein sequence: CASSSQTGRAYGYTF.

The CDR3 DNA is TGTGCCAGCAGTGTAGAAGGCGGGCAGCCCCAGCATTTT. It yields the protein CASSVEGGQPQHF. The chain has TRBV6-4 and TRBJ1-5; unclear D gene. Germline V gives CDR1 MRHNA, CDR2 SNTAGT. The CDR3 loop spans 13 amino acids. V was cut by 4 bases and J by 7 bases, with 11 bases left in between.

This sequence joins TRBV27 and TRBJ2-1, with D possibly TRBD1 on 6 matching bases. Trimming removed 5 bases from V and 7 bases from J, with 15 bases in between. CDR1 and CDR2 (germline): MNHEY, SMNVEV (reference sequence). The CDR3 has 14 residues. DNA for the CDR3: TGTGCCAGCAGTGCCCGGACAGCTTTGAATGAGCAGTTCTTC. This encodes CASSARTALNEQFF.

This clone turned up a few times. This chain links TRBV6-5 with TRBJ1-6, with 8 bases that match TRBD1. Losses at the gene ends were 6 bases for V and 9 bases for J; bases not matched to a gene: 7. Germline V CDR1 and CDR2: MNHEY, SVGAGI. The CDR3 runs 14 residues. This chain's CDR3 is CASSPGQGLSPLHF. DNA for the CDR3: TGTGCCAGCAGCCCCGGACAGGGACTTTCACCCCTCCACTTT.

This chain joins TRBV9 and TRBJ2-3, with a possible D match to TRBD2 (6 bases). The ends were cut back, 0 bases at V and 14 bases at J, with 19 bases in the middle. This CDR3 has 14 amino acids. Germline loops: CDR1 SGDLS, CDR2 YYNGEE. The CDR3 bases are TGTGCCAGCAGCGTAGAAAGTGCGGGGCCACGGCGGTATTTT. As protein: CASSVESAGPRRYF.

The chain couples TRBV7-8 to TRBJ2-7; TRBD1 might be the D (6 bases). CDR1 SGHVS and CDR2 FQNEAQ come from the germline V gene. The CDR3 consists of 15 residues. With 5 bases removed from V and 3 bases from J, the gap between germline ends came to 17 bases. CDR3 bases: TGTGCCAGCAGCCATGAGTTGGGGGCCCTCTACGAGCAGTACTTC. Its protein product is CASSHELGALYEQYF.

The chain joins TRBV27 to TRBJ1-6, with D possibly TRBD1 on 6 matching bases. The CDR3 is 13 amino acids. The germline CDR1 and CDR2 sequences are MNHEY and SMNVEV (reference sequence). V was pared by 4 bases and J by 10 bases, with 11 bases between. CDR3 region: CASSSVTGSPLHF. CDR3 bases: TGTGCCAGCAGTTCAGTCACAGGGTCACCCCTCCACTTT.

A few counts support this clone. The rearrangement links TRBV7-9 to TRBJ2-7; perhaps TRBD1 as D (6 bases). The CDR3 loop spans 12 amino acids. The germline gives CDR1 SEHNR, CDR2 FQNEAQ (reference sequence). Trimming shortened V by 2 bases and J by 7 bases, and 9 bases separated the two germline ends. CDR3 nucleotide sequence: TGTGCCAGCAGCTTACAGGGGATGGAGCAGTACTTC. It translates to CASSLQGMEQYF.

The chain uses TRBV5-4 and TRBJ1-2, with D possibly matching TRBD1 (6 bases). CDR1 is SGHNT, CDR2 YYREEE, per germline (reference sequence). Trimming took off 5 bases at V and 6 bases at J, with 14 bases between the two ends. The CDR3 extends over 13 amino acids. CDR3 sequence reads: CASSSLGQNGYTF. CDR3 nucleotides: TGTGCCAGCAGTTCCCTTGGACAGAATGGCTACACCTTC.

The chain has TRBV19 and TRBJ1-5; D ambiguous. Trimming took 7 bases from V and 0 from J, leaving 19 bases between them. CDR3 length: 17 residues. Germline V gene sequence: CDR1 LNHDA, CDR2 SQIVND (reference sequence). The CDR3 DNA sequence: TGTGCCAGTACCCGTCGGTCTGTCCTGTATAGCAATCAGCCCCAGCATTTT. Translation gives CASTRRSVLYSNQPQHF.

Written as DNA, the CDR3 is TGTGCCAGCAGCTCGAGACAGGACCCCTACGAGCAGTACTTC. Translated, it gives CASSSRQDPYEQYF. V is TRBV7-9 and J is TRBJ2-7; TRBD1 might be the D (6 bases). Germline CDR1 reads SEHNR; CDR2 reads FQNEAQ (reference sequence). The ends were cut back, 4 bases at V and 2 bases at J, with 12 bases in the middle. This CDR3 has 14 amino acids.

This clone came up once. This chain links TRBV5-1 with TRBJ2-1; 10 bases fit TRBD2. The CDR3 spans 15 residues. Per the germline V gene, CDR1 is SGHRS and CDR2 is YFSETQ. V shed 4 bases and J 8 bases; nucleotides not matched to a gene: 9. The CDR3 DNA reads TGCGCCAGCAGCCCTGAGCGGGGGGGCCGAGATGAGCAGTTCTTC. This sequence encodes CASSPERGGRDEQFF. Supplemented by reference TRBV5-1 and TRBJ2-1, the full variable domain reads KAGVTQTPRYLIKTRGQQVTLSCSPISGHRSVSWYQQTPGQGLQFLFEYFSETQRNKGNFPGRFSGRQFSNSRSEMNVSTLELGDSALYLCASSPERGGRDEQFFGPGTRLTVL.

The chain joins TRBV6-5 to TRBJ1-1; D is unresolved. Germline V CDR1 and CDR2: MNHEY, SVGAGI. The CDR3 consists of 14 residues. V was trimmed by 6 bases and J by 1 base, leaving 12 bases between them. The CDR3 region has the DNA TGTGCCAGCAGAGGGAACCGGGGGAACACTGAAGCTTTCTTT. This gives the protein CASRGNRGNTEAFF.